The source of this T cell receptor (beta chain) is a study of cytomegalovirus exposure and HLA in healthy donors. About the study: Some 85 million unique TCRs, all from HLA-typed donors, were included in an early release of the data.

Study observations and caveats: Sequencing artifact likely explains a cluster of highly shared sequence variants.

The study ran its PCR with 60 Vbeta and 13 Jbeta primers. Data came from immunoSEQ multiplex PCR; TCRdb stores just in-frame clones and leaves some out. The table lists some 170,000 clones, 78% of them singletons. A word on this clone: Antigen: not known. The junction departs from germline at one end; a sequencing error may be responsible.

The CDR3 extends over 16 amino acids. Germline lookup yields CDR1 SEHNR and CDR2 FQNEAQ (reference sequence). The clonotype was recovered from a female donor in good health and CMV-seronegative. The rearrangement joins TRBV7-9 to TRBJ1-2, with D perhaps TRBD1 (5 bases). The specimen sequenced was PBMCs. This CDR3 reads CSSSSSERGTYYGYTF. Here the CDR3 DNA reads TGTTCCAGCAGCTCCTCGGAACGGGGGACGTACTATGGCTACACCTTC. Using reference TRBV7-9 and TRBJ1-2 for the parts outside the CDR3, the full variable domain is DTGVSQNPRHKITKRGQNVTFRCDPISEHNRLYWYRQTLGQGPEFLTYFQNEAQLEKSRLLSDRFSAERPKGSFSTLEIQRTEQGDSAMYLCSSSSSERGTYYGYTFGSGTRLTVV.